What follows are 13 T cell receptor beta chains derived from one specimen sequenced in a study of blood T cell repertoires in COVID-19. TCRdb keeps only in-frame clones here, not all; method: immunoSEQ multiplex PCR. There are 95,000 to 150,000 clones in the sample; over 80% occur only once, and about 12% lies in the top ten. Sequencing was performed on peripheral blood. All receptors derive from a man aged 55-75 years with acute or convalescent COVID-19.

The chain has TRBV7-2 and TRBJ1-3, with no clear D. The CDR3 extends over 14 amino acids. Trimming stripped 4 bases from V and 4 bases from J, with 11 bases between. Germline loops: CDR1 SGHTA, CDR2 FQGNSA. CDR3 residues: CASSSRAGGNTIYF. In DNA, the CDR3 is TGTGCCAGCAGCTCCCGTGCGGGGGGAAACACCATATATTTT.

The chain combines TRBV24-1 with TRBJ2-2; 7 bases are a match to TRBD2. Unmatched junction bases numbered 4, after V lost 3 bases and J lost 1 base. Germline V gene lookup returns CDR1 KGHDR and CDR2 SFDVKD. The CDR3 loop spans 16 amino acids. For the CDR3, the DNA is TGTGCCACCAGTGATGGGGGGGTTAGGAACACCGGGGAGCTGTTTTTT. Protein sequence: CATSDGGVRNTGELFF.

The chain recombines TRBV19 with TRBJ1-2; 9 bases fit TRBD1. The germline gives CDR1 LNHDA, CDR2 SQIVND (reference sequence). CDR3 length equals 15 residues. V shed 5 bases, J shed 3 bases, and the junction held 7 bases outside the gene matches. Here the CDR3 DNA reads TGTGCCAGTAGTGGACCGGGACAGGGCGACTATGGCTACACCTTC. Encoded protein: CASSGPGQGDYGYTF.

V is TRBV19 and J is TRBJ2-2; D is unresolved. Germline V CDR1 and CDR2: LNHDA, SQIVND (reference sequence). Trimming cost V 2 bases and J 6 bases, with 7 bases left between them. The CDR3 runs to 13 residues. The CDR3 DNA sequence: TGTGCCAGTAGTATATTTGAGCCCGGGGAGCTGTTTTTT. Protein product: CASSIFEPGELFF.

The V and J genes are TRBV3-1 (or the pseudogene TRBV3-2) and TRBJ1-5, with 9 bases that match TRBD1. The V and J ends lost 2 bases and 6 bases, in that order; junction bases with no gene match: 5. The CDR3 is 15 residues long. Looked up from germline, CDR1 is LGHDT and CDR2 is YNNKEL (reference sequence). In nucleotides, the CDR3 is TGTGCCAGCAGCCAAACTCGACAGGGGGGTCAGCCCCAGCATTTT. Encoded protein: CASSQTRQGGQPQHF.

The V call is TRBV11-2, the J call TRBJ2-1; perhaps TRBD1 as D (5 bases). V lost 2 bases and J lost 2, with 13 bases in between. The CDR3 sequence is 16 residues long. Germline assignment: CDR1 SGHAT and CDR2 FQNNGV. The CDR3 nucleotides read TGTGCCAGCAGCTTATTGGGGCGTAGCCCCTACAATGAGCAGTTCTTC. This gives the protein CASSLLGRSPYNEQFF. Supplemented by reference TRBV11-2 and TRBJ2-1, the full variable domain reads EAGVAQSPRYKIIEKRQSVAFWCNPISGHATLYWYQQILGQGPKLLIQFQNNGVVDDSQLPKDRFSAERLKGVDSTLKIQPAKLEDSAVYLCASSLLGRSPYNEQFFGPGTRLTVL.

CDR3 coding DNA: TGTGCCAGCAGCTTAAAGTGGGCGGGTGGCAGCTTCTCCTACAATGAGCAGTTCTTC. Translated, it gives CASSLKWAGGSFSYNEQFF. This sequence joins TRBV7-9 and TRBJ2-1, with D possibly being TRBD2 (5 bases). The CDR3 runs to 19 residues. Trimming took off 2 bases at V and 0 bases at J, with 20 bases between the two ends. Germline CDR1 SEHNR, CDR2 FQNEAQ (reference sequence).

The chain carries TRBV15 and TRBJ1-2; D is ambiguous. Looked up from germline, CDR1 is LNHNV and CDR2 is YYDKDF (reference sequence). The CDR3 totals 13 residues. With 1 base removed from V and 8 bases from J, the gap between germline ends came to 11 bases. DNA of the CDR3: TGTGCCACCAGCAGAGGAGGAGTAAGAGGCTACACCTTC. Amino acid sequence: CATSRGGVRGYTF.

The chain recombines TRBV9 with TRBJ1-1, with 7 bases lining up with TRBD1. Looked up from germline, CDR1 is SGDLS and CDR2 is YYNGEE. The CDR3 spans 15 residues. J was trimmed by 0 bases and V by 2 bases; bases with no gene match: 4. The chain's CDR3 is CASSVTGQVNTEAFF. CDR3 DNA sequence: TGTGCCAGCAGCGTGACCGGACAGGTGAACACTGAAGCTTTCTTT.

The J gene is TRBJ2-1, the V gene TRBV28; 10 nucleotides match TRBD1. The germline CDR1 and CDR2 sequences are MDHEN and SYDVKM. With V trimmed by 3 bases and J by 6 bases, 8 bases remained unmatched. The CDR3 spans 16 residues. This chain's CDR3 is CASSLMGQGNFNEQFF. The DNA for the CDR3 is TGTGCCAGCAGTTTGATGGGACAGGGGAATTTCAATGAGCAGTTCTTC.

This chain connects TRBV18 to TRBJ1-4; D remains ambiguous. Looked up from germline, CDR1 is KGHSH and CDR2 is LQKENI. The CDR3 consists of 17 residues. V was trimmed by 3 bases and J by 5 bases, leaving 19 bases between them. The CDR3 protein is CASSPPLEDGKNEKLFF. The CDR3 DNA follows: TGTGCCAGCTCACCTCCCCTGGAGGACGGGAAAAATGAAAAACTGTTTTTT.

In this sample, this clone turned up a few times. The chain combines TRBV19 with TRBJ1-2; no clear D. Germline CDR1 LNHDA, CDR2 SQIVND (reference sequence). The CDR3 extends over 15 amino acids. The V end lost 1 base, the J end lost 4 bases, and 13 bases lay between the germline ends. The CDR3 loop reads CASSIAAGNSYGYTF. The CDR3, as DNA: TGTGCCAGTAGTATAGCGGCAGGCAATTCCTATGGCTACACCTTC.

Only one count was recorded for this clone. CDR3 bases: TGTGCCAGCAGATCCGGGGGAAACACCGGGGAGCTGTTTTTT. Translated, it gives CASRSGGNTGELFF. The J gene is TRBJ2-2, the V gene TRBV6-5; the D gene is possibly TRBD2 (6 bases). V lost 6 bases and J lost 2, with 10 bases in between. The CDR3 length is 14 residues. From germline, CDR1 is MNHEY and CDR2 SVGAGI.